The sequence of this TCR beta chain was determined in a study of pediatric ulcerative colitis (dated by TCRdb to the late 2010s). Turning to the overall study: Of the ulcerative colitis patients, about 7 had pancolitis and two had left-sided colitis, and histology in every patient was consistent with ulcerative colitis. Nine or ten newly diagnosed, treatment-naive pediatric ulcerative colitis patients and a few non-IBD control children each provided paired blood and rectal samples. By Pediatric Ulcerative Colitis Activity Index, a couple of patients had mild disease, several had moderate disease and three had acute severe colitis.

From its cysteine to its phenylalanine, the CDR3 spans 13 amino acids. Kept here is only the CDR3 DNA, which spans 39 bases and is read in frame from base 1. For CDR1 and CDR2, the germline V gene lists MDHEN and SYDVKM. Note on this clone: Its antigen is currently not known. The sample holds no much larger clone one base away, and base qualities are not on file.

The paper as a whole reports these results and caveats: Compared with controls, ulcerative colitis patients showed significantly higher autologous blood-rectal clonal overlap, a finding that suggests increased T cell trafficking to inflamed tissue. Two rectal CDR3 clonotypes were detected in all ulcerative colitis patients and were not detected in any of the controls. For technical reasons, the blood samples of a couple of patients yielded substantially fewer templates, so those samples were excluded from the blood-rectal overlap analysis. The healthy control group was small, with only a few individuals. Features of the rectal repertoire distinguished controls, mild-moderate colitis patients and acute severe colitis patients, and in acute severe colitis rectal diversity was lower because of clonal expansions. Because repertoires came from total lymphocyte DNA, patterns in rare subsets such as regulatory T cells may not be reflected.

Rearranged CDR3 beta regions were amplified from genomic DNA with multiplex V and J primers using the immunoSEQ TRB Survey service. To keep depth equal across samples, survey-level sequencing depth of up to 500,000 reads per sample was applied. Libraries were purified, pooled and sequenced on Illumina technology. Per the source publication's procedure: Productive clonality, sample overlap, pairwise scatters, CDR3 beta length, V/D/J gene usage and productiveness were all assessed with the immunoSEQ online tools. Alongside Shannon and Simpson indices, calculated diversity was computed as the number of unique rearrangements divided by total templates, multiplied by 100. For principal component analysis, Z-score normalized data were analyzed with the R prcomp function and the ggbiplot package. Blood-rectal clonal overlap within each subject was quantified with Morisita's index. The table comes from immuneACCESS by way of TCRdb, which keeps in-frame sequences with V and J called. Part of the clones is missing from these tables; in studies checked, under half for an unresolved V gene and the rest for unknown reasons. V and J calls and clone size are those listed in that table; D and trimming were worked out from the DNA. In all, the sample holds fewer than 45,000 clones, and over 80% of those were seen once. Jointly, the top ten make up less than 30% of the sample.

Before the diagnostic colonoscopy, none of the ulcerative colitis patients had been given any immunosuppressive medication. Blood was sampled at the time of the colonoscopy. The Wizard kit (Promega) was used to extract genomic DNA from both blood and intestinal samples. This clonotype originated in a girl aged 5 to 17 with moderate ulcerative colitis. Material for sequencing was blood. The sequence is built from TRBV28 and TRBJ2-1, and 8 junction bases match TRBD2. This receptor has the CDR3 CASREGRDNEQFF. The sequenced DNA: TGTGCTTCACGGGAGGGCCGTGACAATGAGCAGTTCTTC.